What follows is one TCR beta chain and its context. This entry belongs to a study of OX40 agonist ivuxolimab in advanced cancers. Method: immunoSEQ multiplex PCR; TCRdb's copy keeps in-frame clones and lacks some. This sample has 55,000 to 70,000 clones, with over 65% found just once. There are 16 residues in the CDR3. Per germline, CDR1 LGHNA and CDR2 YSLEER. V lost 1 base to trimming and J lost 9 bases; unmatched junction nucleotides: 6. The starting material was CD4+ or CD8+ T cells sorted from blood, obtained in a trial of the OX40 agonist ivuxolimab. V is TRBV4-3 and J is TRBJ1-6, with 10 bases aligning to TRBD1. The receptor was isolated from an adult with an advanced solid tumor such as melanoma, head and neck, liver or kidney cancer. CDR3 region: CASSQVPGQGTSPLHF. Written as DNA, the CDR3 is TGCGCCAGCAGCCAAGTCCCGGGACAGGGGACTTCACCCCTCCACTTT.